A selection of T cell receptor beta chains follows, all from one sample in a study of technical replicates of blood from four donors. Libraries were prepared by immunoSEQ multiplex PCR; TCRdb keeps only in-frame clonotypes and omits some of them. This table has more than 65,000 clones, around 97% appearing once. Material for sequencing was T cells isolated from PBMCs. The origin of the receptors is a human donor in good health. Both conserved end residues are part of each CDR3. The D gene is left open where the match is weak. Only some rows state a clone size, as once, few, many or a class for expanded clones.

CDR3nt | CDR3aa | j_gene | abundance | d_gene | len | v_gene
TGTGCCTGGAGCCCCCGGACAGGGGCTTTTGAAAAACTGTTTTTT | CAWSPRTGAFEKLFF | TRBJ1-4 | NA | TRBD1 | 15 | TRBV30
TGTGCCAGCAGCTTAACTAACGGTTTGGTGTACGAGCAGTACTTC | CASSLTNGLVYEQYF | TRBJ2-7 | NA | NA | 15 | TRBV7-2
TGTGCCAGCAGCGTAGCCAGCGGGAGATTTTACGAGCAGTACTTC | CASSVASGRFYEQYF | TRBJ2-7 | NA | TRBD2 | 15 | TRBV9
TGTGCCAGCAGACGACAGGGTGACACTGAAGCTTTCTTT | CASRRQGDTEAFF | TRBJ1-1 | NA | TRBD1 | 13 | TRBV2
TGTGCCAGTAGTATTGGAGGGACAGGGGGACGAGAGACCCAGTACTTC | CASSIGGTGGRETQYF | TRBJ2-5 | once | TRBD1 | 16 | TRBV19
TGCGCCAGCAGCGCTAGCGGGAGGAGTTATGGGGCCAACGTCCTGACTTTC | CASSASGRSYGANVLTF | TRBJ2-6 | NA | TRBD2 | 17 | TRBV5-1
TGTGCCAGCAGGGAACGGTCAAATCAGCCCCAGCATTTT | CASRERSNQPQHF | TRBJ1-5 | NA | NA | 13 | TRBV2
TGCAGTGTTAAGCCGGGGTGGGGCTACACCTTC | CSVKPGWGYTF | TRBJ1-2 | NA | NA | 11 | TRBV20-1
TGTGCCAGCCGGGAACATTCAAGCAATGAGCAGTTCTTC | CASREHSSNEQFF | TRBJ2-1 | NA | NA | 13 | TRBV6-5
TGTGCCAGCGACCCTGTCGCGGGAGTGGTGAAGGAGCAGTACTTC | CASDPVAGVVKEQYF | TRBJ2-7 | NA | TRBD2 | 15 | TRBV11-2
TGTGCCAGCAGCTTGGCCTCATTCAGTTACGAGCAGTACTTC | CASSLASFSYEQYF | TRBJ2-7 | NA | NA | 14 | TRBV5-4
TGTGCCATCGAGACAGGGTCGGTCACTGAAGCTTTCTTT | CAIETGSVTEAFF | TRBJ1-1 | NA | TRBD1 | 13 | TRBV7-9
TGCGCCAGCAGCTTGGCGGGGAACACTGAAGCTTTCTTT | CASSLAGNTEAFF | TRBJ1-1 | NA | NA | 13 | TRBV5-1
TGTGCCTGGACAGGGAGGACCCAAGAGACCCAGTACTTC | CAWTGRTQETQYF | TRBJ2-5 | once | NA | 13 | TRBV30
TGCGCCAGCAGCTTTGGGACAGGGGCCAACTATGGCTACACCTTC | CASSFGTGANYGYTF | TRBJ1-2 | once | TRBD1 | 15 | TRBV5-1
TGTGCCAGCGTTCTAAACACTGAAGCTTTCTTT | CASVLNTEAFF | TRBJ1-1 | NA | NA | 11 | TRBV2
TGCGCCAGCATGTACCGTGGGAGTGGGGTTCAAGAGACCCAGTACTTC | CASMYRGSGVQETQYF | TRBJ2-5 | NA | NA | 16 | TRBV5-1
TGTGCCAGTAGTATGTTTAGCGGGAGTCTCGATGAGCAGTTCTTC | CASSMFSGSLDEQFF | TRBJ2-1 | once | TRBD2 | 15 | TRBV19
TGCAGCGTTGATCAGGGAACTGGCTACACCTTC | CSVDQGTGYTF | TRBJ1-2 | NA | NA | 11 | TRBV29-1
TGTGCCAGCAGTGAAGCGAATAGCGTTTTCGGTGAGCAGTTCTTC | CASSEANSVFGEQFF | TRBJ2-1 | NA | NA | 15 | TRBV2
TGTGCCAGCAGTTTAGGCTCAGGGAAAAAAGCGGGAACTAAAGCCTCCTACAATGAGCAGTTCTTC | CASSLGSGKKAGTKASYNEQFF | TRBJ2-1 | NA | TRBD2 | 22 | TRBV27
TGCGCCAGCAGCCCCCGACTAGCGGGAGCTGAGGGCATTCAGTACTTC | CASSPRLAGAEGIQYF | TRBJ2-4 | NA | TRBD2 | 16 | TRBV4-1